The entry that follows covers one T cell receptor beta chain sequence. At one end the junction does not follow the germline gene, possibly because of a read error. These data belong to a study of beta chain features in type 1 diabetes. Germline CDR1 is LNHDA and CDR2 is SQIVND (reference sequence). The length of the CDR3 is 11 residues. Sequenced material consisted of expressed TCRB transcripts (all of the isolated RNA was reverse transcribed). TCRdb's table, derived via immunoSEQ multiplex PCR, lists solely in-frame clones and lacks some. The repertoire holds about 360,000 clones, with roughly an eighth as singletons.

Input material: naive CD4+ T cells from blood. The chain couples TRBV19 to TRBJ2-2, with TRBD1 identical over 7 bases. This receptor was identified in a man younger than 30 in good health. CDR3 sequence (DNA): TGTGCGACAGGGTCCTTCCGAGGAGCTGTTTTT. The encoded protein is CATGSFRGAVF.